These 24 T cell receptor beta chains were all obtained from the same sample, sequenced in a study of blood T cell repertoires in COVID-19. Data came from immunoSEQ multiplex PCR; TCRdb stores just in-frame clones and leaves some out. The top ten clones hold 5% of a sample with roughly 270,000 clones, around 84% of them seen once. The sequenced material came from PBMCs or T cells enriched from blood (not recorded which). These TCRs come from a man aged 40-50 years who had been exposed to COVID-19.

The chain joins TRBV3-1 (or the pseudogene TRBV3-2) to TRBJ2-2; D unclear. Trimming removed 4 bases from V and 5 bases from J, with 11 bases in between. There are 14 residues in the CDR3. Germline V CDR1 and CDR2: LGHDT, YNNKEL (reference sequence). The DNA of the CDR3 is TGTGCCAGCAGCCCCACGAGTTCGACCGGGGAGCTGTTTTTT. Its protein product is CASSPTSSTGELFF.

The chain links TRBV24-1 to TRBJ2-1, with D possibly matching TRBD2 (5 bases). The V gene lost 0 bases and the J gene lost 6 bases, with 11 bases spanning the gap. This CDR3 has 15 residues. Germline V gene lookup returns CDR1 KGHDR and CDR2 SFDVKD. Here the CDR3 DNA reads TGTGCCACCAGTGATTTGGTCAGAGGAGGCAATGAGCAGTTCTTC. It is translated as CATSDLVRGGNEQFF.

This clone showed up just a few times. V usage is TRBV9 and J usage is TRBJ2-7, with D perhaps TRBD2 (5 bases). This CDR3 spans 13 amino acids. Germline CDR1 is SGDLS and CDR2 is YYNGEE. V was clipped by 3 bases and J by 3 bases, with 10 bases between them. The CDR3 loop is CASSEEDHYEQYF. CDR3 bases: TGTGCCAGCAGCGAGGAGGACCACTACGAGCAGTACTTC.

This rearrangement joins TRBV6-5 to TRBJ2-7, with 7 bases fitting TRBD2. Trimming took 4 bases from V and 5 from J; bases not matched to a gene: 11. Germline assignment: CDR1 MNHEY and CDR2 SVGAGI. CDR3 length equals 15 residues. CDR3 sequence reads: CASSSVGLDSDEQYF. Written as DNA, the CDR3 is TGTGCCAGCAGTTCTGTCGGACTAGACTCTGACGAGCAGTACTTC.

This clone was observed a few times. V usage is TRBV6-6 and J usage is TRBJ2-7; TRBD1 matches 10 bases. The CDR3 is made up of 14 amino acids. Germline CDR1 and CDR2: MNHNY and SVGAGI (reference sequence). V shed 7 bases, J shed 5 bases, and the junction held 8 bases outside the gene matches. CDR3 region: CASNKDRGGHEQYF. The CDR3, as DNA: TGTGCCAGCAACAAGGACAGGGGGGGCCACGAGCAGTACTTC.

The chain combines TRBV2 with TRBJ1-5; 8 nucleotides match TRBD1. With 2 bases clipped from V and 5 bases from J, the junction kept 5 bases outside the gene matches. In germline, CDR1 is SNHLY, CDR2 FYNNEI. This CDR3 spans 15 amino acids. Here the CDR3 DNA reads TGTGCCAGCAGTGAATCAACAGGGGGGGATCAGCCCCAGCATTTT. Translating it yields CASSESTGGDQPQHF.

The rearrangement links TRBV9 to TRBJ2-3, with 7 bases aligning to TRBD2. CDR3 length: 17 amino acids. Germline values: CDR1 SGDLS, CDR2 YYNGEE. V was clipped by 4 bases and J by 4 bases; unmatched bases: 15. The DNA of the CDR3 is TGTGCCAGCAGCCCATCTTACGGCGGGAGTAGGTCAGATACGCAGTATTTT. It codes for CASSPSYGGSRSDTQYF. The whole variable domain, filled in from reference TRBV9 and TRBJ2-3, reads DSGVTQTPKHLITATGQRVTLRCSPRSGDLSVYWYQQSLDQGLQFLIQYYNGEERAKGNILERFSAQQFPDLHSELNLSSLELGDSALYFCASSPSYGGSRSDTQYFGPGTRLTVL.

The chain is built from TRBV3-1 (or the pseudogene TRBV3-2) and TRBJ2-3; TRBD1 matches at 7 bases. Unmatched junction bases numbered 4, after V lost 4 bases and J lost 0 bases. Germline lookup yields CDR1 LGHDT and CDR2 YNNKEL (reference sequence). The CDR3 consists of 15 residues. CDR3 sequence reads: CASSPGTVSTDTQYF. CDR3 nucleotides: TGTGCCAGCAGCCCCGGGACAGTTAGCACAGATACGCAGTATTTT.

The chain recombines TRBV29-1 with TRBJ2-1; TRBD1 is a possible D gene (6 bases). From germline, CDR1 is SQVTM and CDR2 ANQGSEA. This CDR3 contains 15 residues. The V gene lost 3 bases and the J gene lost 0 bases, with 12 bases spanning the gap. CDR3 nucleotide sequence: TGCAGCGTTGATAGAGACAGGAGCTCCTACAATGAGCAGTTCTTC. Its protein is CSVDRDRSSYNEQFF.

V usage is TRBV10-2 and J usage is TRBJ1-5; weak D call: TRBD1 (5 bases). With 7 bases removed from V and 11 bases from J, the gap between germline ends came to 18 bases. Per the germline V gene, CDR1 is WSHSY and CDR2 is SAAADI. The CDR3 totals 13 residues. This CDR3 is CASNGGGEKAQHF. DNA of the CDR3: TGCGCCAGCAATGGGGGAGGGGAAAAGGCCCAGCATTTT.

The V call is TRBV6-1, the J call TRBJ2-1, with TRBD2 matching 7 bases. The CDR3 sequence is 19 residues long. Germline assignment: CDR1 MNHNS and CDR2 SASEGT. After removal of 1 base from V and 0 bases from J, the junction contained 12 bases not matched to a gene. The CDR3 DNA reads as TGTGCCAGCAGTGAAGGGTACTTAGGCGGGAGTCCCTCCTACAATGAGCAGTTCTTC. Translation: CASSEGYLGGSPSYNEQFF.

The V and J genes are TRBV5-1 and TRBJ1-4; 8 bases fit TRBD1. CDR1 and CDR2 (germline): SGHRS, YFSETQ. The CDR3 totals 16 residues. Germline trimming cut 3 bases from V and 3 bases from J; bases unmatched to any gene: 7. In nucleotides, the CDR3 is TGCGCCAGCAGCTCCGGACAGGGCCAGGCTAATGAAAAACTGTTTTTT. Translation: CASSSGQGQANEKLFF.

This chain uses TRBV2 with TRBJ2-5; weak D call: TRBD2 (7 bases). The germline gives CDR1 SNHLY, CDR2 FYNNEI. This CDR3 has 15 residues. V was clipped by 6 bases and J by 5 bases, with 19 bases between them. DNA for the CDR3: TGTGCCAGCAGGTCTGATTGGGGGGGCACGGAGACCCAGTACTTC. It is translated as CASRSDWGGTETQYF.

This clone was seen only once. The chain combines TRBV5-6 with TRBJ2-3; 8 bases line up with TRBD2. CDR3 size: 15 residues. From germline, CDR1 is SGHDT and CDR2 YYEEEE. V gave up 5 bases and J gave up 2 bases; unmatched junction bases: 7. CDR3 in amino acids: CASRGLAGNTDTQYF. CDR3 DNA sequence: TGTGCCAGCAGAGGGTTAGCGGGAAACACAGATACGCAGTATTTT. The variable domain in full, completed from reference TRBV5-6 and TRBJ2-3, reads DAGVTQSPTHLIKTRGQQVTLRCSPKSGHDTVSWYQQALGQGPQFIFQYYEEEERQRGNFPDRFSGHQFPNYSSELNVNALLLGDSALYLCASRGLAGNTDTQYFGPGTRLTVL.

The rearrangement links TRBV9 to TRBJ1-4, with unresolved D. This CDR3 comprises 14 residues. The V end was cut by 1 base, the J end by 3 bases, with 7 bases between. Germline loops: CDR1 SGDLS, CDR2 YYNGEE. Written as DNA, the CDR3 is TGTGCCAGCAGCGTAAAATCCGCTAATGAAAAACTGTTTTTT. Protein product: CASSVKSANEKLFF. The full variable domain, with the rest looked up from reference TRBV9 and TRBJ1-4, is DSGVTQTPKHLITATGQRVTLRCSPRSGDLSVYWYQQSLDQGLQFLIQYYNGEERAKGNILERFSAQQFPDLHSELNLSSLELGDSALYFCASSVKSANEKLFFGSGTQLSVL.

The CDR3 coding sequence is TGTGCCAGCTCACCCAGCCCAATCGGGGATACGCAGTATTTT. The encoded protein is CASSPSPIGDTQYF. The chain is built from TRBV18 and TRBJ2-3; unclear D gene. CDR1 is KGHSH and CDR2 is LQKENI in the germline V gene. There are 14 residues in the CDR3. V shed 3 bases and J shed 6 bases, with 13 bases lying between them.

J is TRBJ2-7 and V is TRBV19; D possibly corresponds to TRBD2 (6 bases). Trimming left V 4 bases short and J 4 bases short, with 20 bases between. There are 16 residues in the CDR3. Looked up from germline, CDR1 is LNHDA and CDR2 is SQIVND (reference sequence). The CDR3 region has the DNA TGTGCCAGTAGTAACGCGGAGGGGCCCGTGAGATACGAGCAGTACTTC. It is translated as CASSNAEGPVRYEQYF.

The chain is built from TRBV3-1 (or the pseudogene TRBV3-2) and TRBJ2-1; 9 bases map to TRBD2. This CDR3 region has 14 residues. CDR1 and CDR2 (germline): LGHDT, YNNKEL (reference sequence). V dropped 5 bases and J dropped 8; count of bases not matched to a gene: 7. The CDR3 DNA follows: TGTGCCAGCAGCTCAGCCGGGACTAGCCATGAGCAGTTCTTC. This encodes CASSSAGTSHEQFF.

The chain employs TRBV15 and TRBJ1-2; 8 nucleotides match TRBD1. Losses at the gene ends were 1 base for V and 4 bases for J; bases not matched to a gene: 2. The CDR3 runs to 14 residues. Looked up from germline, CDR1 is LNHNV and CDR2 is YYDKDF (reference sequence). The CDR3 sequence: CATSRATGGYGYTF. The DNA for the CDR3 is TGTGCCACCAGCAGAGCTACAGGGGGCTATGGCTACACCTTC.

The J gene is TRBJ2-7, the V gene TRBV19, with 9 bases identical to TRBD1. The germline V gene has CDR1 LNHDA and CDR2 SQIVND (reference sequence). With 5 bases clipped from V and 4 bases from J, the junction kept 6 bases outside the gene matches. This CDR3 region has 14 residues. CDR3 loop: CASSAGTGSYEQYF. The CDR3 DNA sequence: TGTGCCAGTAGTGCCGGGACAGGGTCTTACGAGCAGTACTTC.

The chain employs TRBV7-2 and TRBJ1-4; D is possibly TRBD1 (6 bases). The CDR3 is 14 residues long. Germline CDR1 and CDR2: SGHTA and FQGNSA. V shed 2 bases and J shed 5 bases, with 9 bases lying between them. The CDR3, as DNA: TGTGCCAGCAGCTTACCTCAGGGGAATGAAAAACTGTTTTTT. Its protein is CASSLPQGNEKLFF.

This clone has more than one count but fewer than ten. This sequence joins TRBV12-5 and TRBJ1-6; TRBD1 agrees at 7 bases. Germline loops: CDR1 LGHNT, CDR2 FRNRAP. V gave up 2 bases and J gave up 7 bases; unmatched junction bases: 2. This CDR3 has 14 amino acids. The CDR3 DNA follows: TGTGCTAGTGGTTTGACAGGGGCCAATTCACCCCTCCACTTT. Translated: CASGLTGANSPLHF.

V and J are TRBV19 and TRBJ2-3, with unresolved D. The CDR3 contains 14 residues. CDR1 LNHDA and CDR2 SQIVND come from the germline V gene (reference sequence). V lost 5 bases, J lost 0 bases, and 9 bases lay in between. CDR3 in amino acids: CASSEASSTDTQYF. For the CDR3, the DNA is TGTGCCAGTAGTGAAGCTTCTAGCACAGATACGCAGTATTTT.

The chain carries TRBV18 and TRBJ1-1; no definite D call. V was shortened by 3 bases and J by 5 bases, with 7 bases between the two germline ends. This CDR3 spans 12 amino acids. In germline, CDR1 is KGHSH, CDR2 LQKENI. CDR3 residues: CASSPLQTEAFF. The CDR3 DNA reads as TGTGCCAGCTCACCCTTACAGACTGAAGCTTTCTTT.